This is a list of T cell receptor beta chains from one sample in a study of human T cells and chemical hapten exposure. Via MiXCR, TCRdb re-called the RACE reads, giving one row per CDR3 protein. The sample records 70,000 to 90,000 distinct CDR3 sequences, approximately 10% being singletons. The sequenced sample was whole blood, obtained in connection with sensitization to the hapten diphenylcyclopropenone (DPC). The source of these receptors is a woman aged 45-65 years with alopecia areata. Some clones in this sample may be carry-over from other donors' samples. The CDR3 runs from the conserved cysteine through the conserved F or W. Each record gives: clone size, J gene, D gene, V gene, CDR3 DNA, CDR3 protein. The D gene is left open where the match is weak. Clone size is shown for a subset of rows, as once, few, many or a class of expanded clone.

many	TRBJ1-1	.	TRBV30	TGTGCCTGGGGAACAGGTGGATGGAACACTGAAGCTTTCTTT	CAWGTGGWNTEAFF
.	TRBJ2-3	.	TRBV4-3	TGCGCCAGCAGCCAAGTGATAGGAGGTCTCGTGGATACGCAGTATTTT	CASSQVIGGLVDTQYF
many	TRBJ2-1	.	TRBV30	TGTGCCTGGAGTCTGAGCTCCTACAATGAGCAGTTCTTC	CAWSLSSYNEQFF
few	TRBJ2-3	.	TRBV28	TGTGCCAGCCAGGGGAGCGGGGCCACAGATACGCAGTATTTT	CASQGSGATDTQYF
many	TRBJ2-7	TRBD1	TRBV29-1	TGCAGCGGTGGACAGGGGCTTTCCTACGAGCAGTACTTC	CSGGQGLSYEQYF
few	TRBJ1-3	.	TRBV4-1	TGCGCCAGCAGCCAAGGATTTACGGCGATCTCTGGAAACACCATATATTTT	CASSQGFTAISGNTIYF
.	TRBJ2-7	TRBD2	TRBV28	TGTGCCAGCAGCCTCATAGCGGGAGTGAGGTACGAGCAGTACTTC	CASSLIAGVRYEQYF
.	TRBJ2-3	.	TRBV9	TGTGCCAGCAGCGCGGGCCCCTACACAGATACGCAGTATTTT	CASSAGPYTDTQYF
many	TRBJ2-3	.	TRBV29-1	TGCAGCGTTGAAGTGGGGGCGGGAGATACGCAGTATTTT	CSVEVGAGDTQYF
many	TRBJ2-3	TRBD1	TRBV27	TGTGCCAGCAGTCCTAGGGGGCCCTTCGGCACAGATACGCAGTATTTT	CASSPRGPFGTDTQYF
many	TRBJ2-7	TRBD1	TRBV28	TGTGCCAGCAGTTTACCCGGGACAGGGGGACACGAGCAGTACTTC	CASSLPGTGGHEQYF
many	TRBJ2-5	TRBD2	TRBV19	TGTGCCAGTGGACTAGCGGGTTTCCAAGAGACCCAGTACTTC	CASGLAGFQETQYF
many	TRBJ2-6	TRBD1	TRBV6-5	TGTGCCAGCACCCTGGGGGACAGGTCAAGCTCTGGGGCCAACGTCCTGACTTTC	CASTLGDRSSSGANVLTF
.	TRBJ1-1	.	TRBV5-4	TGTGCCAGCAGCTTGGGAATTGCGAACACTGAAGCTTTCTTT	CASSLGIANTEAFF
.	TRBJ2-1	TRBD2	TRBV11-3	TGTGCCAGCAGCTGGGCGGATAGCGGGAGATATGAGCAGTTCTTC	CASSWADSGRYEQFF
many	TRBJ2-4	TRBD2	TRBV5-1	TGCGCCAGCAGCCTATTTTCCGGGACTAGCGGGAGTGACATTCAGTACTTC	CASSLFSGTSGSDIQYF
many	TRBJ1-1	.	TRBV5-1	TGCGCCAGCAGCTGGAGGGACTCCACCTTGGAGGCTTTCTTT	CASSWRDSTLEAFF
many	TRBJ2-3	TRBD2	TRBV20-1	TGCAGTGCTTCTGGACTAGCGGGAGGAGATACGCAGTATTTT	CSASGLAGGDTQYF
.	TRBJ2-2	.	TRBV3-1	TGTGCCAGCAGCCAAGGGACTTTCACCGGGGAGCTGTTTTTT	CASSQGTFTGELFF
few	TRBJ1-2	TRBD1	TRBV18	TGTGCCAGCTCACCACCCGGGACAGCAGTCCGCTGGGCCTTC	CASSPPGTAVRWAF
.	TRBJ1-1	.	TRBV29-1	TGCAGCGTTGACGCTGAAGCTTTCTTT	CSVDAEAFF
.	TRBJ2-1	TRBD2	TRBV11-1	TGTGCCAGCAGCTTAAATCCCCCGGGACTAGCGGGAGCTGGGAATGAGCAGTTCTTC	CASSLNPPGLAGAGNEQFF
many	TRBJ1-1	TRBD1	TRBV30	TGTGCCTGGAGTGCACACAGGGGCACTGAAGCTTTCTTT	CAWSAHRGTEAFF
.	TRBJ2-3	.	TRBV20-1	TGCAGTGCTTCCCGGACAGCAGATACGCAGTATTTT	CSASRTADTQYF
few	TRBJ1-2	.	TRBV12-3/TRBV12-4	TGTGCCAGCAGTTTAGCAAGGCGGGTTTTGGACTATGGCTACACCTTC	CASSLARRVLDYGYTF
many	TRBJ2-7	.	TRBV4-2	TGTGCCAGCAGCCAAGAATCAGCCCTGGGCGAGCAGTACTTC	CASSQESALGEQYF